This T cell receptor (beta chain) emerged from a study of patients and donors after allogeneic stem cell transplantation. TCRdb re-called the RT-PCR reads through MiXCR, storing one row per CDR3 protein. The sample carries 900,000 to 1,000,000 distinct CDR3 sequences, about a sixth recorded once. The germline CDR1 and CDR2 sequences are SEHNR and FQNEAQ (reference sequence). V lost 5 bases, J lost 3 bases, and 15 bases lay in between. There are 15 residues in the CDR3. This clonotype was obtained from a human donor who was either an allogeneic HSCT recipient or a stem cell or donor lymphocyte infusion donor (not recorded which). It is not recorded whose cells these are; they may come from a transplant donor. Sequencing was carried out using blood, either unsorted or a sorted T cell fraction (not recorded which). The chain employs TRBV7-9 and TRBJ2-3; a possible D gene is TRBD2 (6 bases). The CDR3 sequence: CASSIPWRGTDTQYF. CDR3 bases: TGTGCCAGCAGCATACCTTGGCGGGGAACAGATACGCAGTATTTT.